This paragraph covers one T cell receptor (beta chain) sequence. Antigen unknown. TCRdb re-called the PCR reads via MiXCR. The sample lists about 12,000 clones, roughly 31% occurring once. The data derive from a study of metastatic and nonmetastatic thyroid tumors. Patients underwent thyroid surgery, and none had received any treatment before it. Study outcomes and limitations: Patients with malignant thyroid tumors reportedly had significantly higher TCR beta diversity than those with benign nodules, in blood and tumor.

Germline V gives CDR1 LGHNA, CDR2 YSLEER. CDR3 size: 15 residues. The trim removed 4 bases at V and 7 bases at J, leaving 3 bases unmatched. The rearrangement uses TRBV4-3 and TRBJ2-1; 14 bases are a match to TRBD2. This receptor was taken from a male donor with papillary thyroid cancer or a benign thyroid nodule (not recorded which). Some clones in this sample may be carry-over from other donors' samples. The sequenced material came from tumor tissue. The CDR3 loop reads CASSRGTSGRNEQFF. The CDR3 nucleotides read TGCGCCAGCAGCCGAGGGACTAGCGGGAGAAATGAGCAGTTCTTC.